Listed here are 20 T cell receptor beta chains from one sample, sequenced in a study of T-cell reconstitution after alpha-beta-depleted transplantation in children. Preparation of the TCRbeta library involved a method that used unique molecular identifiers. TCRdb used MiXCR to reprocess the PCR reads, holding one entry per CDR3 protein. The table lists 550,000 to 800,000 distinct CDR3 sequences, 10% to 15% of them singletons. Sequencing was performed on PBMCs, taken before TCRalphabeta/CD19-depleted stem cell transplant. These receptors originate from a girl aged 2-15 years with congenital amegakaryocytic thrombocytopenia, due to receive a stem cell transplant.

This clonotype was picked up many times. The rearrangement uses TRBV7-9 and TRBJ2-7; 10 nucleotides agree with TRBD1. Germline V CDR1 and CDR2: SEHNR, FQNEAQ (reference sequence). V shed 5 bases and J 6 bases; nucleotides not matched to a gene: 16. The CDR3 runs to 17 residues. CDR3 DNA sequence: TGTGCCAGCAGCCCGTATACGAACCGGGACAGGGGTTTCGAGCAGTACTTC. The encoded protein is CASSPYTNRDRGFEQYF.

This clonotype was seen a handful of times. The chain's CDR3 is CASSPGGETYEQYF. The CDR3 coding sequence is TGTGCCAGCAGCCCGGGTGGAGAAACCTACGAGCAGTACTTC. V is TRBV7-9 and J is TRBJ2-7; D remains ambiguous. The CDR3 is made up of 14 amino acids. The germline V gene encodes CDR1 SEHNR and CDR2 FQNEAQ (reference sequence). V was cut by 5 bases and J by 2 bases, with 13 bases left in between.

There are many counts of this clonotype. V gene TRBV5-1 combines with J gene TRBJ1-6; 8 bases match TRBD1. The CDR3 consists of 17 residues. Germline-derived CDR1 and CDR2 are SGHRS and YFSETQ. J lost 10 bases, V lost 0 bases, and 12 bases had no gene match. The CDR3 DNA reads TGCGCCAGCAGCTTGGACTTCGGACAGGGACGGGAATCACCCCTCCACTTT. It specifies CASSLDFGQGRESPLHF.

Remarks on this clonotype: It may be a read error: a sequence one base away is much more abundant. The chain carries TRBV12-3 or TRBV12-4 and TRBJ2-7; 7 bases match TRBD2. The CDR3 consists of 14 residues. V lost 6 bases and J lost 1; bases outside the gene matches: 6. CDR3 DNA: TGTGCCAGCAGGCCTAGCGGAGGTTCCTACGAGCAGTACTTC. It codes for CASRPSGGSYEQYF.

J is TRBJ1-6 and V is TRBV3-1, with D uncertain. Germline-derived CDR1 and CDR2 are LGHDT and YNNKEL (reference sequence). The ends were cut back, 4 bases at V and 9 bases at J, with 13 bases in the middle. This CDR3 has 14 amino acids. In nucleotides, the CDR3 is TGTGCCAGCAGCCGCGCGGGGATGGTTTCACCCCTCCACTTT. Protein product: CASSRAGMVSPLHF.

In this sample, this clonotype turned up a few times. CDR3 sequence (DNA): TGCGCCAGCAGCTCCCAGTCGGACCAAGAGACCCAGTACTTC. Amino acids: CASSSQSDQETQYF. The chain links TRBV5-1 to TRBJ2-5; no clear D gene. Germline CDR1 and CDR2: SGHRS and YFSETQ. CDR3 length: 14 amino acids. The ends were cut back, 3 bases at V and 0 bases at J, with 9 bases in the middle.

As to this clonotype: A clone one base away is much larger, so this may be a read error. This chain uses TRBV7-2 with TRBJ2-3, with D unclear. From germline, CDR1 is SGHTA and CDR2 FQGNSA. The CDR3 has 14 amino acids. The V end lost 5 bases, the J end lost 9 bases, and 18 bases lay between the germline ends. The CDR3 DNA follows: TGTGCCAGCAGCCTCAAATTTCCGGGTTGCACGCAGTATTTT. Translating it yields CASSLKFPGCTQYF.

The V gene is TRBV20-1, the J gene TRBJ2-4, with 11 positions matching TRBD2. CDR1 and CDR2 from the germline V gene are DFQATT and SNEGSKA (reference sequence). Trimming took 6 bases from V and 1 from J; bases not matched to a gene: 11. This CDR3 spans 17 amino acids. The CDR3 nucleotides are TGCAGTGCGAAGACTAGCGGGATCTATGGCGCCAAAAACATTCAGTACTTC. Translation: CSAKTSGIYGAKNIQYF.

V gene TRBV5-1 combines with J gene TRBJ2-5, with D unresolved. CDR3 length: 15 residues. Germline V CDR1 and CDR2: SGHRS, YFSETQ. V lost 0 bases and J 4 bases, leaving 13 bases between the germline ends. CDR3 sequence: CASSLVLGRRETQYF. CDR3 bases: TGCGCCAGCAGCTTGGTATTAGGGCGGAGAGAGACCCAGTACTTC.

This clonotype was seen at least ten times. This chain uses TRBV20-1 with TRBJ2-3; weak D call: TRBD2 (6 bases). The CDR3 totals 16 residues. CDR1 is DFQATT and CDR2 is SNEGSKA in the germline V gene (reference sequence). The V gene lost 0 bases and the J gene lost 3 bases, with 16 bases spanning the gap. The CDR3 DNA reads as TGCAGTGCTAGAGATCTGGGGGAGGCGTTAACAGATACGCAGTATTTT. Residues: CSARDLGEALTDTQYF.

The sample holds many counts of this clonotype. The chain uses TRBV7-9 and TRBJ2-1, with 9 bases identical to TRBD2. The V gene's germline CDR1 is SEHNR and CDR2 FQNEAQ (reference sequence). This CDR3 spans 18 amino acids. The V segment lost 1 base and the J segment 2 bases; nucleotides outside the gene matches: 9. The CDR3 protein is CASSLGVPSGRPYNEQFF. The CDR3 DNA follows: TGTGCCAGCAGCTTAGGGGTTCCGAGCGGGAGGCCCTACAATGAGCAGTTCTTC.

This chain connects TRBV5-1 to TRBJ2-3; D is perhaps TRBD1 (5 bases). V shed 0 bases and J shed 2 bases, with 13 bases lying between them. The CDR3 contains 16 residues. Germline V CDR1 and CDR2: SGHRS, YFSETQ. CDR3 DNA sequence: TGCGCCAGCAGCTTGGTAGGGGATTCGGTCACAGATACGCAGTATTTT. Its translation is CASSLVGDSVTDTQYF. The full variable domain, with the rest looked up from reference TRBV5-1 and TRBJ2-3, is KAGVTQTPRYLIKTRGQQVTLSCSPISGHRSVSWYQQTPGQGLQFLFEYFSETQRNKGNFPGRFSGRQFSNSRSEMNVSTLELGDSALYLCASSLVGDSVTDTQYFGPGTRLTVL.

The CDR3 loop is CASSETSNRETQYF. CDR3 bases: TGTGCCAGCAGTGAAACTAGCAATCGGGAGACCCAGTACTTC. The V gene is TRBV2, the J gene TRBJ2-5; tentative D call: TRBD2 (6 bases). Trimming took off 2 bases at V and 5 bases at J, with 12 bases between the two ends. Germline V CDR1 and CDR2: SNHLY, FYNNEI. CDR3 size: 14 residues.

This clonotype appeared a few times. The rearrangement uses TRBV5-6 and TRBJ1-2, with D possibly being TRBD1 (5 bases). Germline lookup yields CDR1 SGHDT and CDR2 YYEEEE. CDR3 length: 16 amino acids. V lost 0 bases, J lost 4 bases, and 16 bases lay in between. The CDR3 sequence is CASSLGQGTGGYGYTF. The DNA for the CDR3 is TGTGCCAGCAGCTTGGGCCAGGGAACCGGAGGCTATGGCTACACCTTC.

This clonotype was detected many times. The gene calls are TRBV12-3 or TRBV12-4 and TRBJ2-5; 9 bases line up with TRBD1. CDR3 size: 16 residues. J lost 1 base, V lost 3 bases, and 6 bases had no gene match. The CDR3: CASSFGTGIRQETQYF. CDR3 coding DNA: TGTGCCAGCAGTTTTGGGACAGGGATTCGCCAAGAGACCCAGTACTTC.

Only a few counts were recorded for this clonotype. The genes are TRBV27 and TRBJ2-7; D ambiguous. The germline CDR1 and CDR2 sequences are MNHEY and SMNVEV (reference sequence). CDR3 length: 13 residues. Trimming took off 0 bases at V and 2 bases at J, with 5 bases between the two ends. CDR3 residues: CASSLSATYEQYF. In DNA form, the CDR3 reads TGTGCCAGCAGTTTATCGGCGACCTACGAGCAGTACTTC.

This clonotype was picked up a small number of times. V usage is TRBV11-2 and J usage is TRBJ2-7; perhaps TRBD2 as D (5 bases). Trimming left V 5 bases short and J 5 bases short, with 7 bases between. The germline CDR1 and CDR2 sequences are SGHAT and FQNNGV. This CDR3 spans 11 amino acids. The CDR3 sequence: CASSRLHEQYF. CDR3 DNA: TGTGCCAGCAGCCGACTACACGAGCAGTACTTC.

This clonotype was observed a few times. The rearrangement links TRBV12-3 or TRBV12-4 to TRBJ2-1, with 8 bases identical to TRBD2. The CDR3 is 14 residues long. The ends lost 10 bases at V and 4 bases at J; junction bases unmatched: 9. The CDR3 coding sequence is TGTGCCATACTTTCGGGGGGGGAATACAATGAGCAGTTCTTC. It translates to CAILSGGEYNEQFF.

This clonotype was seen repeatedly, ten times or more. The V call is TRBV20-1, the J call TRBJ2-1; 8 nucleotides align to TRBD2. The germline V gene has CDR1 DFQATT and CDR2 SNEGSKA (reference sequence). The CDR3 totals 14 residues. Trimming cost V 3 bases and J 4 bases; bases outside gene matches: 5. The CDR3 DNA sequence: TGCAGTGCTAGTAGCGGGACTATGTACAATGAGCAGTTCTTC. Its translation: CSASSGTMYNEQFF.

About this clonotype: At one end the junction does not follow the germline gene, possibly because of a read error. The DNA of the CDR3 is TGTGCCAGCAGTATCTCCGGGGACCCCGGGGCGCTGTTTTTT. Its translation: CASSISGDPGALFF. The chain recombines TRBV28 with TRBJ2-2; TRBD1 or TRBD2 may be the D gene (5 bases each). The CDR3 runs 14 residues. Germline V gene data show CDR1 as MDHEN and CDR2 as SYDVKM.